The 14 T cell receptor beta chains given below trace back to one sample, sequenced in a study of blood T cell repertoires in COVID-19. Libraries were prepared by immunoSEQ multiplex PCR; TCRdb keeps only in-frame clonotypes and omits some of them. The table records 200,000 or so clones, roughly 90% of them present only once. Sequences were obtained from peripheral blood. The source of these receptors is a woman between 65 and 79 years old with acute or convalescent COVID-19.

This clone was seen just once. The chain uses TRBV2 and TRBJ2-1; a weak D match, TRBD1 (7 bases). Deletions cut 1 base from V and 7 bases from J, with 14 bases between. The length of the CDR3 is 15 residues. CDR1 and CDR2 from the germline V gene are SNHLY and FYNNEI. In nucleotides, the CDR3 is TGTGCCAGCAGTGAAGATCCAGGGGGGTGGAATGAGCAGTTCTTC. It encodes CASSEDPGGWNEQFF.

The gene calls are TRBV5-4 and TRBJ2-7; 8 bases agree with TRBD1. The junction had 5 bases not matched to a gene; V was cut back by 3 bases and J by 0 bases. The CDR3 spans 15 residues. Germline V CDR1 and CDR2: SGHNT, YYREEE (reference sequence). CDR3 DNA: TGTGCCAGCAGCTCATCCGGGACAGGCTCCTACGAGCAGTACTTC. The encoded protein is CASSSSGTGSYEQYF.

The chain has TRBV7-3 and TRBJ2-5; D might be TRBD2 (5 bases). The CDR3 is 13 amino acids. Trimming cost V 1 base and J 7 bases, with 10 bases left between them. Germline V CDR1 and CDR2: SGHTA, FQGTGA. CDR3 nucleotide sequence: TGTGCCAGCAGCTTAAGTGGCGCGGGGACCCAGTACTTC. Translating gives CASSLSGAGTQYF.

The genes are TRBV6-1 and TRBJ1-4; TRBD1 is a possible D gene (5 bases). V was trimmed by 1 base and J by 11 bases, leaving 11 bases between them. Germline V gene sequence: CDR1 MNHNS, CDR2 SASEGT. CDR3 length: 13 residues. CDR3 sequence reads: CASSEGGGPKLFF. CDR3 nucleotides: TGTGCCAGCAGTGAAGGGGGCGGACCCAAACTGTTTTTT.

The V call is TRBV2, the J call TRBJ1-2; 7 bases align to TRBD1. Germline CDR1 reads SNHLY; CDR2 reads FYNNEI. CDR3 size: 12 residues. V trimming: 3 bases; J trimming: 8 bases; junction bases outside the gene matches: 3. The CDR3 DNA sequence: TGTGCCAGCAGTGAGACAGGGCGGGGCTACACCTTC. It specifies CASSETGRGYTF.

The CDR3 coding sequence is TGTGCCAGCAGCCGACCTATCCGAAGCGGGGGGAGCACAGATACGCAGTATTTT. It yields the protein CASSRPIRSGGSTDTQYF. The J gene is TRBJ2-3, the V gene TRBV11-3; TRBD2 agrees at 9 bases. Looked up from germline, CDR1 is SGHNT and CDR2 is YENEEA. The J segment lost 0 bases and the V segment lost 5 bases, leaving 12 bases of the junction unmatched. The CDR3 runs 18 residues.

A word on this clone: The same CDR3 also results from other DNA sequences found in this sample. CDR3 sequence (DNA): TGTGCCAGCAGCTTATCAGGCTACGAGCAGTACTTC. It codes for CASSLSGYEQYF. The chain is built from TRBV5-6 and TRBJ2-7; D is unresolved. Germline V gene sequence: CDR1 SGHDT, CDR2 YYEEEE. Trimming left V 2 bases short and J 3 bases short, with 6 bases between. The CDR3 consists of 12 residues.

The chain carries TRBV19 and TRBJ1-5; tentatively, D is TRBD1 (6 bases). CDR1 is LNHDA, CDR2 SQIVND, per germline (reference sequence). The CDR3 length is 12 residues. V was pared by 7 bases and J by 4 bases, with 8 bases between. In DNA, the CDR3 is TGTGCCAGTAACAGGGTAAATCAGCCCCAGCATTTT. It codes for CASNRVNQPQHF.

This chain links TRBV6-5 with TRBJ2-5, with TRBD2 matching 9 bases. The ends lost 0 bases at V and 3 bases at J; junction bases unmatched: 2. The CDR3 sequence is 15 residues long. The germline V gene has CDR1 MNHEY and CDR2 SVGAGI. CDR3 protein: CASSYSIAGEETQYF. CDR3 coding DNA: TGTGCCAGCAGTTACTCGATAGCGGGAGAAGAGACCCAGTACTTC.

V gene TRBV4-2 combines with J gene TRBJ2-2, with D hard to call. The CDR3 extends over 14 amino acids. The germline gives CDR1 LGHNA, CDR2 YNFKEQ. V gave up 2 bases and J gave up 2 bases, with 6 bases separating them. The CDR3 here is CASSQLTNTGELFF. CDR3 coding DNA: TGTGCCAGCAGCCAACTTACTAACACCGGGGAGCTGTTTTTT.

J is TRBJ2-3 and V is TRBV25-1; a weak D match, TRBD2 (5 bases). Germline CDR1 MGHDK, CDR2 SYGVNS. V was shortened by 3 bases and J by 0 bases, with 10 bases between the two germline ends. CDR3 length: 15 amino acids. The CDR3 sequence: CASSEAGSSTDTQYF. In nucleotides, the CDR3 is TGTGCCAGCAGTGAGGCGGGTTCTAGCACAGATACGCAGTATTTT.

The genes are TRBV7-9 and TRBJ1-3; 8 bases align to TRBD1. This CDR3 contains 15 residues. Germline CDR1 is SEHNR and CDR2 is FQNEAQ (reference sequence). V trimming: 5 bases; J trimming: 2 bases; junction bases outside the gene matches: 5. The CDR3 reads CASSVSTGAGNTIYF. The CDR3 DNA reads as TGTGCCAGCAGCGTATCGACAGGGGCTGGAAACACCATATATTTT.

This sequence joins TRBV7-2 and TRBJ2-5; maybe TRBD2 (5 bases). V was pared by 3 bases and J by 7 bases, with 18 bases between. Germline V lookup: CDR1 SGHTA, CDR2 FQGNSA. This CDR3 is built from 15 residues. CDR3 sequence (DNA): TGTGCCAGCAGCTTGGACCGAGGTACCCGGGGGACCCAGTACTTC. Translating gives CASSLDRGTRGTQYF.

The chain has TRBV4-2 and TRBJ1-5, with unresolved D. CDR3 size: 17 residues. The V end was cut by 0 bases, the J end by 7 bases, with 19 bases between. CDR1 is LGHNA, CDR2 YNFKEQ, per germline. CDR3 sequence: CASSQEGGRGFGQPQHF. The CDR3 coding sequence is TGTGCCAGCAGCCAAGAAGGAGGCAGAGGGTTTGGACAGCCCCAGCATTTT.